This TCR beta chain was captured by sequencing in a study of shared clonotypes between healthy human individuals. CDR1 is MNHNS, CDR2 SASEGT, per germline. Trimming at V came to 5 bases and at J to 1 base, leaving 11 bases not matched to a gene. The CDR3 contains 18 residues. Broader study findings: Donor scarcity curtailed the genetic and exposure-history diversity represented herein. The study generally estimated greater richness for naive than memory subsets. Non-shared clonotypes showed lower generation probabilities than clonotypes common to all four donors.

On this clone itself: Antigen unknown.

Each subset's genomic DNA was shared equally among a number of immunoSEQ plates. Only in-frame clones appear in the TCRdb table, and some are missing; sequencing was by immunoSEQ multiplex PCR. This table has about a million clones, around 74% appearing once. The origin of this receptor is a man between 18 and 29 years old in good health. Sequenced material: memory CD4+ T cells sorted from blood. Subset denoted: CD45RA-negative fraction. The genes are TRBV6-1 and TRBJ2-6, with 7 bases identical to TRBD1. The CDR3 loop reads CASSQEQGFSSGANVLTF. CDR3 nucleotide sequence: TGTGCCAGCAGTCAAGAACAGGGGTTCTCGTCTGGGGCCAACGTCCTGACTTTC.